This T cell receptor beta chain was sequenced for a study of post-analysis software for immune sequencing data. Study-wide background: Secondary progressive, relapsing-remitting and progressive-relapsing multiple sclerosis were among the included disease courses.

Study-level results: Pronounced co-clustering by F measure was evident among identically batched samples. There were a handful of TRBV segments more frequent in patients than controls, and TRBV5-6, TRBV5-1 and TRBV20-1 were among them. Normalized Chao1 diversity was significantly lower in multiple sclerosis patients than in controls.

Libraries were made from TCR beta cDNA, and they carried unique molecular identifiers. A single record per CDR3 protein comes from TCRdb applying MiXCR to the PCR reads. The sample includes approximately 350,000 distinct CDR3 sequences, about a third of them seen just once. In germline, CDR1 is LGHDT, CDR2 YNNKEL (reference sequence). The CDR3 totals 19 residues. V lost 1 base and J lost 2, with 22 bases in between. The sample holds a few counts of this clonotype. Its antigen is not identified. This TCR derives from a girl between 5 and 17 years old with multiple sclerosis. The rearrangement joins TRBV3-1 to TRBJ2-3, with D tentatively TRBD1 or TRBD2 (5 bases each). What was sequenced was blood. The DNA for the CDR3 is TGTGCCAGCAGCCAAGGTCGGGGTACTAGTAGGGGATCCACAGATACGCAGTATTTT. This translates into CASSQGRGTSRGSTDTQYF.